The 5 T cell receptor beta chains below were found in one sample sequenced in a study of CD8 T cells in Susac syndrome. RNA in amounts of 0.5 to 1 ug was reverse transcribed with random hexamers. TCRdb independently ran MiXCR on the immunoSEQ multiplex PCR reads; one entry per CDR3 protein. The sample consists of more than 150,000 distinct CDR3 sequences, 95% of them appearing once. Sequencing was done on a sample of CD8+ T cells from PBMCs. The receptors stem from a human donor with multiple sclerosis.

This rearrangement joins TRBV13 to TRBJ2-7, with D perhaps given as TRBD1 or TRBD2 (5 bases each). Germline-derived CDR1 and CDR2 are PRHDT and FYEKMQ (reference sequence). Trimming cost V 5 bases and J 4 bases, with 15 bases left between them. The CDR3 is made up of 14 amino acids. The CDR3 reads CASSPPLGGYEQYF. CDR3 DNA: TGTGCCAGCAGCCCGCCTCTTGGGGGTTACGAGCAGTACTTC.

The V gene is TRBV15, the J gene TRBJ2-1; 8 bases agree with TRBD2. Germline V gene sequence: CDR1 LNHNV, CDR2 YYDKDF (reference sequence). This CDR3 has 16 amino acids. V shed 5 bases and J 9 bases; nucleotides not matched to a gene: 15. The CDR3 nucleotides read TGTGCCACCAGCGGCCCCGGGGAGCGGGGGTGGGGTGAGCAGTTCTTC. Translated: CATSGPGERGWGEQFF.

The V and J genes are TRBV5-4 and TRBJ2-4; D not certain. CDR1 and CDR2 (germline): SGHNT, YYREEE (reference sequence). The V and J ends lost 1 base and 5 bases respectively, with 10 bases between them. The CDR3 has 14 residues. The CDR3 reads CASSLSNQENIQYF. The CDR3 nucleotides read TGTGCCAGCAGCTTGTCAAACCAGGAAAACATTCAGTACTTC.

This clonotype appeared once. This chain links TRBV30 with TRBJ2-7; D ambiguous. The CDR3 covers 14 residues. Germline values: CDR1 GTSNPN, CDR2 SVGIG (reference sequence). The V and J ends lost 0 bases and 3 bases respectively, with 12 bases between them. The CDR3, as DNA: TGTGCCTGGAGTGTAGTAGGAAGAAGCTACGAGCAGTACTTC. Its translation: CAWSVVGRSYEQYF.

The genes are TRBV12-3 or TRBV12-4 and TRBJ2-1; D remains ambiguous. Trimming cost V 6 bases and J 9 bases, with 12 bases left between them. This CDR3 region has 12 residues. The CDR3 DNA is TGTGCCAGCAGCCTCCAATCGGTTGAGCAGTTCTTC. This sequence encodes CASSLQSVEQFF.